This T cell receptor (beta chain) was sequenced in a study of blood T cell repertoires in COVID-19. For the study at large: Samples representing acute and convalescent COVID-19 were sourced from the United States, Italy and Spain. In each case, the material was cDNA or gDNA derived from T cells, B-cell-depleted T cells, or PBMCs.

Original processing methods: Reference gene primer amplification gave nucleated cell count estimates. Produced via immunoSEQ multiplex PCR; TCRdb's table is partial and in-frame only. D and trimming were read from the DNA, whereas the V and J calls and clone size are those reported in that table. This table has hundreds of thousands of clones, approximately 84% appearing once. The V gene lost 5 bases and the J gene lost 3 bases, with 11 bases spanning the gap. The CDR3 loop spans 14 amino acids. Germline V gives CDR1 SGHVS, CDR2 FNYEAQ. V gene TRBV7-6 combines with J gene TRBJ2-1, with D possibly being TRBD2 (5 bases). This receptor was taken from a woman aged 40 to 50 with acute COVID-19. Material for sequencing was PBMCs or T cells enriched from blood (not recorded which). The CDR3 spells CASSEERLYNEQFF. The CDR3 coding sequence is TGTGCCAGCAGCGAAGAGCGGCTCTACAATGAGCAGTTCTTC.